The 23 T cell receptor beta chains below were found in one sample sequenced in a study of cytomegalovirus exposure and HLA in healthy donors. PCR used 60 Vbeta primers and 13 Jbeta primers. Method: immunoSEQ multiplex PCR; TCRdb's copy keeps in-frame clones and lacks some. The data hold around 140,000 clones, with over 65% observed a single time. Sequenced: PBMCs. These receptors were collected from a male donor in good health and CMV-seronegative.

This chain connects TRBV29-1 to TRBJ2-1; no clear D gene. The CDR3 contains 15 residues. The V and J ends lost 4 bases and 3 bases respectively, with 16 bases between them. Germline-derived CDR1 and CDR2 are SQVTM and ANQGSEA. In nucleotides, the CDR3 is TGCAGCGTTGGACGGAGCGTTGGAGACTACAATGAGCAGTTCTTC. Amino acid sequence: CSVGRSVGDYNEQFF.

This clone occurred a few times. V is TRBV6-6 and J is TRBJ2-7; TRBD1 might be the D (5 bases). V dropped 7 bases and J dropped 5 bases, with 9 bases sitting between them. Looked up from germline, CDR1 is MNHNY and CDR2 is SVGAGI (reference sequence). The CDR3 contains 11 residues. CDR3 region: CASTGSHEQYF. Here the CDR3 DNA reads TGTGCCAGCACAGGGTCCCACGAGCAGTACTTC.

The rearrangement joins TRBV6-1 to TRBJ2-7, with 9 bases aligning to TRBD1. Per germline, CDR1 MNHNS and CDR2 SASEGT. The CDR3 contains 15 residues. The V segment lost 6 bases and the J segment 5 bases; nucleotides outside the gene matches: 11. CDR3 sequence: CASRPPGQGTDEQYF. DNA for the CDR3: TGTGCCAGCAGGCCTCCGGGACAGGGAACCGACGAGCAGTACTTC.

The CDR3 nucleotides read TGTGCCAGCAGCTCAAGTTTGGGGCCTGAATACGGGGAGCTGTTTTTT. It encodes CASSSSLGPEYGELFF. The V and J genes are TRBV7-3 and TRBJ2-2; TRBD1 is a possible D gene (5 bases). Trimming left V 4 bases short and J 7 bases short, with 19 bases between. CDR1 and CDR2 (germline): SGHTA, FQGTGA. The CDR3 totals 16 residues.

This chain links TRBV5-1 with TRBJ2-7, with 11 bases that match TRBD2. Germline V lookup: CDR1 SGHRS, CDR2 YFSETQ. J lost 0 bases, V lost 2 bases, and 1 base had no gene match. The CDR3 is 15 amino acids. CDR3 region: CASSFTSGSSYEQYF. CDR3 coding DNA: TGCGCCAGCAGCTTTACTAGCGGGAGCTCCTACGAGCAGTACTTC.

V gene TRBV7-9 combines with J gene TRBJ2-1, with D possibly TRBD2 on 6 matching bases. Between the trimmed V and J ends, which lost 8 bases and 10 bases, there was a span of 12 bases. The CDR3 totals 11 residues. The V gene's germline CDR1 is SEHNR and CDR2 FQNEAQ (reference sequence). CDR3 sequence (DNA): TGTGCCAGCGGCCGGGACTGGGAGCAGTTCTTC. This sequence encodes CASGRDWEQFF.

The V call is TRBV15, the J call TRBJ1-4; possible D gene TRBD1, 5 bases. This CDR3 has 15 amino acids. From germline, CDR1 is LNHNV and CDR2 YYDKDF (reference sequence). The ends were cut back, 1 base at V and 4 bases at J, with 10 bases in the middle. The CDR3 coding sequence is TGTGCCACCAGCAGAGCGGGGGAGGGTAATGAAAAACTGTTTTTT. Its translation is CATSRAGEGNEKLFF.

V and J are TRBV9 and TRBJ1-1; a weak D match, TRBD1 (6 bases). CDR1 is SGDLS and CDR2 is YYNGEE in the germline V gene. The ends were cut back, 6 bases at V and 6 bases at J, with 15 bases in the middle. CDR3 length equals 13 residues. This CDR3 is CASTPGEVSEAFF. Here the CDR3 DNA reads TGTGCCAGCACTCCAGGGGAAGTGTCTGAAGCTTTCTTT.

This chain uses TRBV27 with TRBJ2-7; 7 bases fit TRBD1. CDR1 and CDR2 from the germline V gene are MNHEY and SMNVEV (reference sequence). The CDR3 is 13 residues long. The trim removed 3 bases at V and 2 bases at J, leaving 1 base unmatched. CDR3 protein: CASSFGTAYEQYF. In DNA form, the CDR3 reads TGTGCCAGCAGTTTCGGGACAGCCTACGAGCAGTACTTC.

The J gene is TRBJ2-3, the V gene TRBV9, with TRBD2 matching 11 bases. V gave up 4 bases and J gave up 7 bases; unmatched junction bases: 8. Germline CDR1 is SGDLS and CDR2 is YYNGEE. CDR3 length equals 15 residues. CDR3 region: CASSSEGTSGNTQYF. DNA for the CDR3: TGTGCCAGCAGCTCCGAAGGGACTAGCGGTAATACGCAGTATTTT.

The rearrangement joins TRBV5-6 to TRBJ2-7, with 7 bases fitting TRBD2. V trimming: 5 bases; J trimming: 2 bases; junction bases outside the gene matches: 7. The germline V gene encodes CDR1 SGHDT and CDR2 YYEEEE. CDR3 length equals 14 residues. This CDR3 reads CASRRTGLTYEQYF. CDR3 sequence (DNA): TGTGCCAGCAGACGAACGGGACTAACCTACGAGCAGTACTTC.

The table lists this clone with a count of one. Here the CDR3 reads CASSQQINHEAFF. For the CDR3, the DNA is TGCGCCAGCAGCCAACAGATAAACCATGAAGCTTTCTTT. The V call is TRBV5-1, the J call TRBJ1-1; D gene ambiguous. This CDR3 contains 13 residues. Germline CDR1 SGHRS, CDR2 YFSETQ. V dropped 4 bases and J dropped 7 bases, with 14 bases sitting between them.

The chain carries TRBV5-1 and TRBJ2-1; 16 nucleotides line up with TRBD2. V shed 4 bases and J 13 bases; nucleotides not matched to a gene: 5. Germline CDR1 SGHRS, CDR2 YFSETQ. The length of the CDR3 is 14 residues. As DNA, the CDR3 is TGCGCCAGCAGCACGGGACTAGCGGGAGGGTCTCAGTTCTTC. Protein product: CASSTGLAGGSQFF. Full variable domain (outside the CDR3, taken from reference TRBV5-1 and TRBJ2-1): KAGVTQTPRYLIKTRGQQVTLSCSPISGHRSVSWYQQTPGQGLQFLFEYFSETQRNKGNFPGRFSGRQFSNSRSEMNVSTLELGDSALYLCASSTGLAGGSQFFGPGTRLTVL.

The chain couples TRBV7-8 to TRBJ1-5; D unclear. Per germline, CDR1 SGHVS and CDR2 FQNEAQ. Trimming left V 1 base short and J 7 bases short, with 8 bases between. This CDR3 spans 13 amino acids. The CDR3 is CASSLEEGQPQHF. In DNA form, the CDR3 reads TGTGCCAGCAGCTTAGAGGAGGGCCAGCCCCAGCATTTT.

This chain connects TRBV7-2 to TRBJ2-1, with a tentative D call TRBD1 (6 bases). Germline V gene sequence: CDR1 SGHTA, CDR2 FQGNSA. V gave up 2 bases and J gave up 5 bases, with 16 bases separating them. The CDR3 is 16 amino acids. For the CDR3, the DNA is TGTGCCAGCAGCTTACTACAGGGATCGGGGCACAATGAGCAGTTCTTC. Residues: CASSLLQGSGHNEQFF.

This chain connects TRBV4-2 to TRBJ1-6; TRBD1 matches at 7 bases. Trimming cost V 0 bases and J 10 bases; bases outside gene matches: 9. Germline-derived CDR1 and CDR2 are LGHNA and YNFKEQ. The CDR3 covers 16 residues. The CDR3 DNA follows: TGTGCCAGCAGCCAAGATCAGGGACAGTCACTCTCACCCCTCCACTTT. This encodes CASSQDQGQSLSPLHF.

V is TRBV7-9 and J is TRBJ1-1; D perhaps matches TRBD1 (5 bases). The CDR3 covers 13 residues. CDR1 SEHNR and CDR2 FQNEAQ come from the germline V gene (reference sequence). Trimming stripped 5 bases from V and 4 bases from J, with 11 bases between. CDR3 loop: CASSDWGGTEAFF. The CDR3 DNA follows: TGTGCCAGCAGCGATTGGGGGGGCACTGAAGCTTTCTTT. The whole variable domain, remainder taken from reference TRBV7-9 and TRBJ1-1, is DTGVSQNPRHKITKRGQNVTFRCDPISEHNRLYWYRQTLGQGPEFLTYFQNEAQLEKSRLLSDRFSAERPKGSFSTLEIQRTEQGDSAMYLCASSDWGGTEAFFGQGTRLTVV.

The chain is built from TRBV29-1 and TRBJ1-3, with TRBD1 matching 8 bases. There are 13 residues in the CDR3. The V segment lost 6 bases and the J segment 6 bases; nucleotides outside the gene matches: 7. Looked up from germline, CDR1 is SQVTM and CDR2 is ANQGSEA. DNA for the CDR3: TGCAGCGTCGTGACAGGGGTTGTAAACACCATATATTTT. Amino acids: CSVVTGVVNTIYF.

In this sample, this clone turned up a few times. This sequence joins TRBV5-4 and TRBJ2-5; D is perhaps TRBD1 (5 bases). The length of the CDR3 is 15 residues. V lost 0 bases and J 5 bases, leaving 14 bases between the germline ends. Germline V gene data show CDR1 as SGHNT and CDR2 as YYREEE (reference sequence). The CDR3 bases are TGTGCCAGCAGCTTGGCCGAAGGGGCTGGGGAGACCCAGTACTTC. Its translation is CASSLAEGAGETQYF.

The chain links TRBV4-1 to TRBJ2-2; possible D gene TRBD2, 5 bases. The CDR3 covers 14 residues. The ends were cut back, 1 base at V and 6 bases at J, with 9 bases in the middle. CDR1 is MGHRA, CDR2 YSYEKL, per germline. The CDR3 sequence: CASSQAGMAGELFF. The CDR3 DNA reads TGCGCCAGCAGCCAAGCCGGGATGGCCGGGGAGCTGTTTTTT.

The rearrangement links TRBV15 to TRBJ2-5; 9 nucleotides line up with TRBD2. Trimming removed 0 bases from V and 5 bases from J; junction bases left unmatched: 10. This CDR3 region has 17 residues. CDR1 and CDR2 from the germline V gene are LNHNV and YYDKDF (reference sequence). The CDR3 loop is CATSRDLTGTSKETQYF. DNA of the CDR3: TGTGCCACCAGCAGAGACCTCACCGGGACTAGCAAGGAGACCCAGTACTTC.

V usage is TRBV10-2 and J usage is TRBJ2-7; 8 positions agree with TRBD2. The CDR3 covers 14 residues. CDR1 and CDR2 (germline): WSHSY, SAAADI. V lost 4 bases to trimming and J lost 1 base; unmatched junction nucleotides: 3. The CDR3 region is CASSARGGSYEQYF. CDR3 sequence (DNA): TGCGCCAGCAGTGCTCGGGGGGGATCCTACGAGCAGTACTTC.

The rearrangement joins TRBV5-1 to TRBJ2-5; TRBD1 aligns across 7 bases. Looked up from germline, CDR1 is SGHRS and CDR2 is YFSETQ. CDR3 length equals 15 residues. The J segment lost 4 bases and the V segment lost 4 bases, leaving 10 bases of the junction unmatched. In DNA form, the CDR3 reads TGCGCCAGCAGCACCTCCGGACAGGCCGGAGAGACCCAGTACTTC. It codes for CASSTSGQAGETQYF.